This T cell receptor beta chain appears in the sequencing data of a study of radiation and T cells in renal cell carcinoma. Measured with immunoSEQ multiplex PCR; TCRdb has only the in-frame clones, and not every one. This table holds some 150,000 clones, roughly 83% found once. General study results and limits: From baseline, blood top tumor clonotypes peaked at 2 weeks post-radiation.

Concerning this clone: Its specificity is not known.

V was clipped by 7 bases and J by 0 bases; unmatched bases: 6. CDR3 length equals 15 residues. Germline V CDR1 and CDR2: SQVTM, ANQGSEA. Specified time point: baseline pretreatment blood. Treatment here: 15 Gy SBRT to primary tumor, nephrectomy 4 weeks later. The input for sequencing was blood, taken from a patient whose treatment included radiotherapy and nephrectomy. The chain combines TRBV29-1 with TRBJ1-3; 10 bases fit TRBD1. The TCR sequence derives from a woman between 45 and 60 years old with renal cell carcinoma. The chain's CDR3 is CSARTGGTSGNTIYF. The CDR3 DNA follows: TGCAGCGCAAGGACAGGGGGTACCTCTGGAAACACCATATATTTT.